Each of the 3 T cell receptor beta chains below was sequenced from the same sample in a study of blood T cell repertoires in COVID-19. Repertoires were generated with immunoSEQ multiplex PCR, while TCRdb's copy carries only in-frame clones and drops some. Of about 80,000 clones in the sample, roughly 84% were seen once. Sequenced: peripheral blood. Receptor source: a man aged 45-65 years with acute or convalescent COVID-19.

The V and J genes are TRBV28 and TRBJ1-4; D not resolved. The V gene's germline CDR1 is MDHEN and CDR2 SYDVKM. This CDR3 region has 15 residues. Trimming stripped 8 bases from V and 4 bases from J, with 17 bases between. Written as DNA, the CDR3 is TGTGCCAGCCCCACTGGAGGGAGACTTAATGAAAAACTGTTTTTT. This codes for CASPTGGRLNEKLFF.

The V gene is TRBV5-8, the J gene TRBJ2-1; 7 bases line up with TRBD1. CDR1 SGHTS and CDR2 YDEGEE come from the germline V gene. The CDR3 length is 16 residues. The V segment lost 0 bases and the J segment 2 bases; nucleotides outside the gene matches: 5. CDR3 DNA sequence: TGTGCCAGCAGCTTGGAGGGGACAGCGACCTACAATGAGCAGTTCTTC. Translated, it gives CASSLEGTATYNEQFF. Full variable domain (outside the CDR3, taken from reference TRBV5-8 and TRBJ2-1): EAGVTQSPTHLIKTRGQQATLRCSPISGHTSVYWYQQALGLGLQFLLWYDEGEERNRGNFPPRFSGRQFPNYSSELNVNALELEDSALYLCASSLEGTATYNEQFFGPGTRLTVL.

This clone is a singleton in its sample. CDR3 DNA: TGTGCCTGGAGTGGACTAGCGGGTGTCACAGATACGCAGTATTTT. Protein: CAWSGLAGVTDTQYF. This sequence joins TRBV30 and TRBJ2-3; 10 nucleotides match TRBD2. This CDR3 spans 15 amino acids. CDR1 GTSNPN and CDR2 SVGIG come from the germline V gene (reference sequence). Trimming at V came to 1 base and at J to 2 bases, leaving 3 bases not matched to a gene. Drawing the rest from reference TRBV30 and TRBJ2-3, the complete variable domain is SQTIHQWPATLVQPVGSPLSLECTVEGTSNPNLYWYRQAAGRGLQLLFYSVGIGQISSEVPQNLSASRPQDRQFILSSKKLLLSDSGFYLCAWSGLAGVTDTQYFGPGTRLTVL.